This entry concerns a single T cell receptor (beta chain). This receptor's antigen is unknown. Base qualities were left out, and no much larger clone turns up one base away. The data stem from a study of cytomegalovirus exposure and HLA in healthy donors (dated by TCRdb to about 2017). Study-level background: According to an earlier analysis of around 600 of the donors, about 170 million T cells yielded over 100 million unique TCR beta sequences and more than 250 Gb of sequence data. Across some 400 genotyped donors of the cohort, an average of roughly 230,000 unique TCR beta nucleotide sequences per donor were sequenced, and around 19% of those sequences were non-productive. The number of donors typed differed by locus, with 629-630 for A, B, C, DRB1 and DQB1, around 520 for DQA1, 600 to 610 for DPA1, and some 450 for DPB1. The study aimed to test whether signatures of past pathogen exposure could be identified by cataloging public T cell receptors. A later analysis re-examined previously published TCR beta repertoires from roughly 650 donors and added high-resolution HLA genotyping to investigate patterns of TCR occurrence. Every discovery cohort repertoire had been produced on one sequencing platform. In the later analysis, no new phenotypic data were used to find candidate immune exposures; instead, reliance was placed on TCR beta sequences and their occurrence across donors. Alongside the repertoire data, information on donor age, sex, ethnicity and CMV serostatus was compiled. A later genetic analysis used genome-wide SNP genotypes for about 60% of the 666 donors, treating that subset as a discovery cohort. The study used immunosequencing to profile the T cell repertoires of about 670 subjects and linked those repertoires to cytomegalovirus serostatus. Class I and class II HLA loci were covered by the typing at four-digit resolution. Roughly 300 gigabases of sequencing data and around 80 million unique TCR sequences made up an early release that covered 500 to 700 HLA-typed donors. In addition to the first cohort of roughly 700 subjects, a separate validation cohort of about 120 different subjects was used. To predict cytomegalovirus infection status, the study brought together high-throughput TCR immunosequencing, statistical association of individual TCRs with disease status, and machine learning. Of the approximately 400 genotyped donors, around 81% fell in the genetic ancestry cluster associated with self-reported Caucasian donors. Roughly five DR-DQ haplotypes were handled as single units for association and clustering, since linkage in the cohort was strong. In an earlier analysis of several hundred of the donors, high-throughput TCR beta sequencing was used to judge whether each TCR beta V gene segment behaved as functional or pseudogenic.

The junction shows trimming of 1 base on V and 5 bases on J, plus 14 bases between the germline ends. The CDR3 has 15 amino acids, counting the end cysteine and phenylalanine. Only CDR3 DNA remains: 45 bases, in frame from the first base. From a lookup of the germline V gene (reference sequence), CDR1 and CDR2 are LNHNV and YYDKDF. Overall study outcomes, separate from this receptor: Sequencing depth was assumed to be roughly uniform across donors in the presence/absence analyses, though that assumption may not hold. An association between a missense DCLRE1C variant and V-gene and J-gene trimming of TCR beta chains was found in a later genetic analysis and replicated in an independent cohort. In a later analysis, the rate of TCR association differed among HLA loci, with DRB1 alleles having the most associated TCRs and HLA-C alleles having the fewest. In a later analysis, HLA-associated TCR beta chains were found to be more clonally expanded and to have lower generation probabilities than equally common non-associated chains. According to a later genetic analysis, donors in an Asian-associated ancestry cluster had fewer N-insertions in productive TCRs than the approximately 630-donor mean. For the cohort, immune exposure information was limited to CMV serostatus. Only TCR beta chains were sequenced in this cohort, and the absence of alpha or paired-chain data limited detectable features. Linkage disequilibrium might explain the correlated functional status among segregating V segments, but an unknown experimental factor could not be excluded. In a later analysis, around 17,000 TCR beta sequences were associated with specific HLA alleles at a false discovery rate of 0.05. In an earlier analysis of a few hundred of the donors, most TCR beta V segments were observed in productive rearrangements about 90% or about 30% of the time, broadly matching IMGT annotations. Seventeen rarely observed V segments, including chromosome 9 orphons, were excluded from the earlier analysis of just under 600 of the donors because counts were too low. A few of the identified cytomegalovirus-associated TCR beta chains were confirmed in vitro to be specific for cytomegalovirus antigens. The classifier was reported to diagnose cytomegalovirus status with high specificity and sensitivity in both the original cohort and the validation cohort. Because the 87-base-pair reads could not distinguish some IMGT-functional V segments, including TRBV6-2 and TRBV6-3, those segments were excluded. A further reported finding was that TCR beta sequences accurately predicted the HLA-A and HLA-B alleles for most subjects in the first cohort. A later analysis found that most CMV-associated TCR beta chains appeared HLA-restricted, with HLA associations seemingly driven largely by CMV exposure. When HLA alleles, especially DR and DQ, strongly co-occurred, TCR associations were difficult to assign to individual alleles. A total of 150 or so TCR beta chains were listed by the study as associated with cytomegalovirus. Because some donors lacked HLA typing at each locus, the association tests relied only on the typed subset. It was suggested by the authors that the approach could potentially be generalized to other disease states and immunological phenotypes. In a later analysis, several top co-occurrence clusters were reported to appear linked to parvovirus B19, influenza, CMV and Epstein-Barr virus. A cluster of highly shared sequence variants was judged likely to be a technical artifact of the sequencing pipeline. Most TCR sequences were observed very rarely across donors, whereas some public TCRs were present in many individuals.

The library was made by the immunoSEQ multiplex PCR assay. For the multiplex PCR, a mixture combining 60 forward primers for TCR Vbeta segments and 13 reverse primers for TCR Jbeta segments was used. Amplification of the CDR3 region of rearranged TCR beta genes was performed with a multiplex PCR assay on genomic DNA. On the Illumina HiSeq System, the amplified TCR beta libraries were sequenced as 87-base-pair reads. The authors processed their data as follows. Across the 670 or so repertoires, a later analysis counted 78 million or so unique TCR beta chains, roughly 11 million of which were shared by at least two donors. Raw reads were error-corrected and collapsed into unique sequences with a nearest-neighbor algorithm that merged closely related sequences to remove PCR and sequencing errors. To assign V, D and J gene segments, CDR3 sequences were aligned to IMGT reference sequences. For a sequence to be retained, a match of at least six nucleotides to both a V gene segment and a J gene segment was required. A rearrangement counted as productive if the CDR3 had no stop codons and remained in frame with V and J, and every other rearrangement counted as non-productive. Following IMGT convention, CDR3 was defined as the stretch from the second conserved V-encoded cysteine to the conserved J-encoded phenylalanine. The earlier analysis of 550 to 650 of the donors excluded any sequence lacking an unambiguous match to a single V gene segment. In an earlier analysis of a few hundred of the donors, a V segment was called functional when productive rearrangements were above 56.7%, and segregating when the standard deviation between donors exceeded 5%. To diagnose cytomegalovirus status from the catalog of TCR beta chain sequences, a statistical classification framework was built. A later analysis assigned V and J genes by comparing TCR nucleotide sequences with IMGT/GENE-DB human TR gene sequences. In a later analysis, CDR3 sequences and most-parsimonious VDJ recombination scenarios were assigned using the TCRdist pipeline. In a later analysis, every TCR beta chain was defined by the combination of its CDR3 amino acid sequence and its V-gene family, and reads without a unique V-gene family were dropped. In a later analysis, 500 to 700 highly shared, low-generation-probability nucleotide sequences were removed to address suspected cross-contamination and a sequencing artifact. In a later analysis, a clonal expansion index was calculated for each public chain from normalized within-repertoire ranks of inferred template counts. In a later analysis, generation probabilities were computed with a VDJ recombination model fitted to out-of-frame rearrangements, and the resulting probabilities were checked against IGoR. A later analysis scored TCR-TCR, TCR-HLA and TCR-CMV co-occurrence with hypergeometric tests, applying a repertoire-size bias correction to TCR pairs. In a later analysis, false discovery rates were estimated by permuting HLA or CMV assignments 20 times. In a later analysis, co-occurring TCRs were grouped using DBSCAN, and TCRdist sequence similarity was added for clustering within HLA-allele-positive subsets. Repertoires with fewer than 30,000 or more than 120,000 public chains, plus five repertoires with anomalous nucleotide sharing, were excluded from co-occurrence clustering. Here the immuneACCESS table is served through TCRdb, limited to in-frame sequences with V and J called. Missing clones are a known gap in these copies; in checked studies unresolved V genes cover under half, and the rest lacks a known reason. The V and J calls and clone size are taken from that table; D and trimming were inferred from the DNA. This sample gives about 140,000 clones in total; approximately 80% of them show up just once. The ten largest clones represent around 9.1% of the sample.

The cohort comprised hundreds of healthy bone marrow donors. At the time of sampling, every cohort member was nominally healthy, though immune exposures that went unrecorded were likely present. The donor tested CMV seropositive and was one of the 289 seropositive cohort members. Each donor provided a peripheral blood sample, and peripheral blood mononuclear cells were used for TCR beta sequencing. The Qiagen DNeasy Blood Extraction Kit was used to extract genomic DNA from the blood cell samples. The source material was PBMCs. The origin of this receptor is a woman between 50 and 59 years old in good health and CMV-seropositive. The chain is made from TRBV15 and TRBJ2-5; a tentative D call is TRBD2 (6 bases match). The sequence in DNA is TGTGCCACCAGCAGAGCAACGGGAGATCTCGAGACCCAGTACTTC. The translation is CATSRATGDLETQYF. With all but the CDR3 taken from the reference TRBV15 and TRBJ2-5 genes, the full variable domain is: DAMVIQNPRYQVTQFGKPVTLSCSQTLNHNVMYWYQQKSSQAPKLLFHYYDKDFNNEADTPDNFQSRRPNTSFCFLDIRSPGLGDTAMYLCATSRATGDLETQYFGPGTRLLVL.